This paragraph reports one TCR beta chain. The sample comes from a study of cytomegalovirus exposure and HLA in healthy donors. Assay: immunoSEQ multiplex PCR; the TCRdb copy retains only in-frame clones and omits some. The table has 95,000 to 150,000 clones, approximately 91% seen once. The V segment lost 1 base and the J segment 8 bases; nucleotides outside the gene matches: 6. The CDR3 is 15 amino acids. CDR1 MGHRA and CDR2 YSYEKL come from the germline V gene. The clonotype originates from a woman aged 18-35 years in good health and CMV-seronegative. Material: PBMCs. The chain uses TRBV4-1 and TRBJ1-4, with 8 nucleotides matching TRBD1. The CDR3 sequence: CASSQATGGGEKLFF. The CDR3 DNA follows: TGCGCCAGCAGCCAAGCCACAGGGGGAGGCGAAAAACTGTTTTTT.